These T cell receptor beta chains were read from a single sample in a study of control samples from healthy donors and cancer patients. Generated by immunoSEQ multiplex PCR, the TCRdb table keeps only in-frame clones and is missing some. This table holds approximately 150,000 clones, approximately 94% found once. Sequenced input: blood. Source of these receptors: a middle-aged man in good health. CDR3s include the opening cysteine and the closing phenylalanine or tryptophan. D genes are given only for firm matches. Rows give clone size only sometimes, using once, few, many, or a class for an expanded clone.

>TRBJ2-7|NA|TRBV28|NA
CASSLNRAEQYF
TGTGCCAGCAGTTTAAATAGGGCCGAGCAGTACTTC
>TRBJ2-3|NA|TRBV30|TRBD2
CAWSSTSGMGDTQYF
TGTGCCTGGAGTTCGACTAGCGGGATGGGGGATACGCAGTATTTT
>TRBJ2-7|once|TRBV10-2|TRBD1
CASSPDRGIGQYF
TGCGCCAGCAGCCCGGACAGGGGAATAGGGCAGTACTTC
>TRBJ2-1|NA|TRBV5-4|NA
CASSVSGVDEQFF
TGTGCCAGCAGCGTCTCAGGGGTCGATGAGCAGTTCTTC
>TRBJ1-2|NA|TRBV4-1|TRBD1
CASSHSDRDAGYTF
TGCGCCAGCAGCCACTCTGACAGGGATGCTGGCTACACCTTC
>TRBJ2-3|NA|TRBV28|NA
CASSLFRSPDTQYF
TGTGCCAGCAGTTTATTTCGGTCCCCAGATACGCAGTATTTT
>TRBJ1-5|NA|TRBV28|TRBD1
CASSTGGGRNQPQHF
TGTGCCAGCAGTACGGGAGGGGGCCGCAATCAGCCCCAGCATTTT
>TRBJ2-1|NA|TRBV21-1|NA
CASSQCSDRILSYNEQFF
TGTGCCAGCAGCCAATGTAGTGACAGGATCCTCTCCTACAATGAGCAGTTCTTC
>TRBJ2-1|NA|TRBV5-5|NA
CASSLLGAPGNEQFF
TGTGCCAGCAGCTTGTTAGGGGCTCCGGGCAATGAGCAGTTCTTC
>TRBJ1-1|NA|TRBV20-1|NA
CSASSVSNTEAFF
TGCAGTGCTAGTAGTGTTTCGAACACTGAAGCTTTCTTT
>TRBJ2-3|NA|TRBV7-3|NA
CASSRGTADTQYF
TGTGCCAGCAGCCGTGGCACTGCAGATACGCAGTATTTT
>TRBJ2-7|NA|TRBV5-1|NA
CASSLGIGGSYEQYF
TGCGCCAGCAGCTTGGGGATCGGCGGATCCTACGAGCAGTACTTC
>TRBJ2-5|NA|TRBV7-9|TRBD2
CASSVAGVQETQYF
TGTGCCAGCAGCGTAGCGGGGGTTCAAGAGACCCAGTACTTC
>TRBJ1-1|NA|TRBV4-3|NA
CASSPSGTSTEAFF
TGCGCCAGCAGCCCCAGCGGGACATCCACTGAAGCTTTCTTT
>TRBJ1-1|NA|TRBV3-1/TRBV3-2|NA
CASSPTFGVTEAFF
TGTGCCAGCAGCCCAACGTTCGGCGTGACTGAAGCTTTCTTT
>TRBJ2-7|NA|TRBV28|TRBD2
CASSSAGLAGGTFPYEQYF
TGTGCCAGCAGTTCCGCGGGACTAGCGGGAGGGACGTTTCCCTACGAGCAGTACTTC
>TRBJ1-4|NA|TRBV7-9|NA
CASSRWTTATNEKLFF
TGTGCCAGCAGCCGTTGGACAACTGCAACTAATGAAAAACTGTTTTTT
>TRBJ1-3|NA|TRBV9|NA
CASSADGNTIYF
TGTGCCAGCAGCGCGGACGGAAACACCATATATTTT
>TRBJ2-7|NA|TRBV28|TRBD1
CASSLSWDRVDIYEQYF
TGTGCCAGCAGTTTGAGCTGGGACAGGGTCGATATCTACGAGCAGTACTTC
>TRBJ2-2|few|TRBV18|NA
CASSQDQGRTGELFF
TGTGCCAGCTCACAAGACCAGGGGCGCACCGGGGAGCTGTTTTTT
>TRBJ1-1|NA|TRBV6-5|NA
CASRLGTGLNTEAFF
TGTGCCAGCAGATTAGGAACTGGCTTGAACACTGAAGCTTTCTTT
>TRBJ2-7|NA|TRBV6-1|TRBD2
CASSEMGRGPYEQYF
TGTGCCAGCAGTGAAATGGGGAGGGGACCCTACGAGCAGTACTTC
>TRBJ2-5|NA|TRBV5-1|NA
CASSLDQETQYF
TGCGCCAGCAGCTTGGACCAAGAGACCCAGTACTTC
>TRBJ2-6|NA|TRBV10-3|TRBD1
CAIQRRTGDSGANVLTF
TGTGCCATACAACGCAGGACAGGGGACTCTGGGGCCAACGTCCTGACTTTC
>TRBJ2-1|NA|TRBV4-2|NA
CASSQDAWNEQFF
TGTGCCAGCAGCCAAGATGCCTGGAATGAGCAGTTCTTC
>TRBJ2-2|NA|TRBV10-1|NA
CASSVDWNTGELFF
TGCGCCAGCAGTGTTGACTGGAACACCGGGGAGCTGTTTTTT
>TRBJ2-4|NA|TRBV5-5|NA
CASSSPPTGAKNIQYF
TGTGCCAGCAGCTCCCCGCCTACAGGGGCCAAAAACATTCAGTACTTC
>TRBJ1-2|NA|TRBV19|NA
CASTSGERYGYTF
TGTGCCAGTACTTCTGGCGAAAGGTATGGCTACACCTTC
>TRBJ1-1|NA|TRBV9|NA
CASSVRGYGRAFF
TGTGCCAGCAGCGTACGGGGTTATGGAAGGGCTTTCTTT
>TRBJ2-3|NA|TRBV5-6|TRBD2
CASSKRGGTDTQYF
TGTGCCAGCAGTAAGCGGGGGGGCACAGATACGCAGTATTTT
>TRBJ2-1|NA|TRBV6-6|TRBD1
CASSYPSRTGLLEQFF
TGTGCCAGCAGTTACCCCTCCCGGACAGGCCTTCTTGAGCAGTTCTTC
>TRBJ1-6|NA|TRBV7-9|NA
CASGSVADFPSSYNSPLHF
TGTGCCAGCGGAAGTGTCGCGGACTTTCCGAGCTCCTATAATTCACCCCTCCACTTT
>TRBJ2-7|NA|TRBV3-1/TRBV3-2|TRBD2
CASSPQTSGPFSYEQYF
TGTGCCAGCAGCCCCCAGACTAGCGGCCCCTTCTCCTACGAGCAGTACTTC
>TRBJ2-7|NA|TRBV7-9|TRBD1
CASSLLGRTGAYEQYF
TGTGCCAGCAGCTTGTTGGGACGGACAGGGGCGTACGAGCAGTACTTC
>TRBJ1-2|NA|TRBV24-1|NA
CATSGYPSGVNYGYTF
TGTGCCACCAGTGGGTACCCTTCAGGGGTTAACTATGGCTACACCTTC
>TRBJ1-2|NA|TRBV7-9|TRBD1
CASSLGQGNRYTF
TGTGCCAGCAGCTTAGGACAGGGCAATCGCTACACCTTC
>TRBJ2-7|once|TRBV28|NA
CASSLVDSYEQYF
TGTGCCAGCAGTTTAGTGGACAGCTACGAGCAGTACTTC
>TRBJ2-1|NA|TRBV25-1|TRBD1
CASLGGQGLYNEQFF
TGTGCCAGCTTAGGAGGACAGGGCCTCTACAATGAGCAGTTCTTC
>TRBJ2-2|NA|TRBV7-3|TRBD1
CASSLTHTPGTGGTGELFF
TGTGCCAGCAGCTTAACTCATACCCCCGGGACAGGGGGAACCGGGGAGCTGTTTTTT
>TRBJ2-5|NA|TRBV5-1|NA
CASSLLGHTKETQYF
TGCGCCAGCAGCTTGTTAGGACATACTAAAGAGACCCAGTACTTC
>TRBJ2-7|NA|TRBV28|NA
CASRPREEVTVHEQYF
TGTGCCAGCAGGCCCCGTGAGGAAGTTACGGTTCACGAGCAGTACTTC
>TRBJ1-3|NA|TRBV28|NA
CASSLGRTSGNTIYF
TGTGCCAGCAGTTTAGGGAGGACTTCTGGAAACACCATATATTTT
>TRBJ1-1|NA|TRBV28|NA
CASSLYTEAFF
TGTGCCAGCAGTTTATATACTGAAGCTTTCTTT
>TRBJ2-5|once|TRBV24-1|NA
CATSEAGTQETQYF
TGTGCCACCAGTGAAGCCGGGACTCAGGAGACCCAGTACTTC
>TRBJ2-7|NA|TRBV14|TRBD2
CASSQTGTSVSYEQYF
TGTGCCAGCAGCCAAACCGGGACTAGCGTCTCCTACGAGCAGTACTTC
>TRBJ2-7|NA|TRBV6-5|NA
CASSYLTAYEQYF
TGTGCCAGCAGTTACTTGACTGCCTACGAGCAGTACTTC
>TRBJ1-3|once|TRBV11-3|TRBD1
CASSRGTGPGNTIYF
TGTGCCAGCAGCCGGGGGACAGGGCCCGGAAACACCATATATTTT